This TCR beta chain was identified during a study of T-cell reconstitution after alpha-beta-depleted transplantation in children. This clonotype was seen a few times. Library preparation (for TCRbeta) was performed with unique molecular identifiers. Via MiXCR, TCRdb re-called the PCR reads, giving one row per CDR3 protein. This table holds about a million distinct CDR3 sequences, roughly 29% found once. From germline, CDR1 is SGHDT and CDR2 YYEEEE. CDR3 size: 17 residues. J lost 9 bases, V lost 1 base, and 13 bases had no gene match. The J gene is TRBJ2-1, the V gene TRBV5-6; 10 bases agree with TRBD1. Sequences were derived from PBMCs, mostly from graft donor cells, sampled 360 days after TCRalphabeta/CD19-depleted stem cell transplant. The TCR comes from a boy under three years old who had a stem cell transplant for SCID, so the T cells may come from the graft donor. CDR3 sequence reads: CASSLLWARQGASEQFF. The CDR3 DNA is TGTGCCAGCAGCTTGTTGTGGGCGAGACAGGGGGCGAGTGAGCAGTTCTTC.